The 21 T cell receptor beta chains below come from one sample, sequenced in a study of cytomegalovirus exposure and HLA in healthy donors. 60 Vbeta and 13 Jbeta primers were used in PCR. Clones were read by immunoSEQ multiplex PCR, and TCRdb kept only the in-frame ones, dropping some. The sample holds 230,000 or so clones, about 90% seen once. What was sequenced was PBMCs. These receptors were obtained from a girl aged 2-10 years in good health and CMV-seronegative.

This chain joins TRBV7-9 and TRBJ2-1; TRBD2 agrees at 7 bases. CDR3 size: 19 residues. CDR1 and CDR2 (germline): SEHNR, FQNEAQ (reference sequence). V shed 1 base and J 7 bases; nucleotides not matched to a gene: 19. CDR3 sequence reads: CASSLVLLGEGRLVNEQFF. The CDR3 DNA is TGTGCCAGCAGCTTAGTATTGCTTGGGGAGGGCCGACTAGTAAATGAGCAGTTCTTC.

This chain joins TRBV7-9 and TRBJ2-7, with 7 bases matching TRBD2. Trimming took 4 bases from V and 2 from J; bases not matched to a gene: 11. Looked up from germline, CDR1 is SEHNR and CDR2 is FQNEAQ (reference sequence). This CDR3 is 16 amino acids long. CDR3 sequence: CASSSLTSARTYEQYF. The CDR3 DNA sequence: TGTGCCAGCAGCTCCTTAACTAGCGCCCGGACCTACGAGCAGTACTTC.

The chain joins TRBV9 to TRBJ2-7; 8 bases map to TRBD2. The CDR3 is 14 residues long. Germline-derived CDR1 and CDR2 are SGDLS and YYNGEE. V dropped 2 bases and J dropped 2; count of bases not matched to a gene: 3. The CDR3 nucleotides read TGTGCCAGCAGCGTTGGTAGCGGGACCTACGAGCAGTACTTC. Translated: CASSVGSGTYEQYF.

V gene TRBV6-1 combines with J gene TRBJ2-2; possibly TRBD1 for D (6 bases). CDR3 length equals 15 residues. Trimming stripped 3 bases from V and 1 base from J, with 9 bases between. Germline-derived CDR1 and CDR2 are MNHNS and SASEGT. Written as DNA, the CDR3 is TGTGCCAGCAGTGAGTTGACAGGGAACACCGGGGAGCTGTTTTTT. Translated, it gives CASSELTGNTGELFF.

This rearrangement joins TRBV5-6 to TRBJ1-1, with D unclear. V lost 0 bases and J lost 3, with 9 bases in between. From germline, CDR1 is SGHDT and CDR2 YYEEEE. This CDR3 contains 14 residues. The CDR3 DNA follows: TGTGCCAGCAGCTTGGGCCCCCCAGACACTGAAGCTTTCTTT. Translated, it gives CASSLGPPDTEAFF.

The genes are TRBV7-8 and TRBJ2-7, with D unresolved. CDR3 length: 13 residues. Germline V gene data show CDR1 as SGHVS and CDR2 as FQNEAQ. Deletions cut 1 base from V and 3 bases from J, with 7 bases between. DNA of the CDR3: TGTGCCAGCAGCTTAGGCATCTACTACGAGCAGTACTTC. As protein: CASSLGIYYEQYF.

This sequence joins TRBV27 and TRBJ2-1; D possibly corresponds to TRBD2 (5 bases). CDR1 is MNHEY, CDR2 SMNVEV, per germline (reference sequence). CDR3 length equals 16 residues. Between the trimmed V and J ends, which lost 5 bases and 6 bases, there was a span of 20 bases. In DNA form, the CDR3 reads TGTGCCAGCAGTCTAATAAGGCGTAGCGTAGTCAATGAGCAGTTCTTC. It is translated as CASSLIRRSVVNEQFF.

This clone appeared a single time. The V call is TRBV21-1, the J call TRBJ2-3; the table's TRBD1 call for D was not verified on the DNA. TRBV21-1 is an annotated pseudogene. The CDR3 runs to 15 residues. The CDR3 is CASRRDSQVTDTQYF. The CDR3 bases are TGTGCCAGCCGCCGGGACAGCCAGGTCACAGATACGCAGTATTTT.

The chain links TRBV18 to TRBJ1-1, with 9 bases identical to TRBD1. The CDR3 totals 14 residues. V shed 2 bases, J shed 3 bases, and the junction held 1 base outside the gene matches. Germline V lookup: CDR1 KGHSH, CDR2 LQKENI. The CDR3 protein is CASSPNRGHTEAFF. CDR3 nucleotides: TGTGCCAGCTCACCAAACAGGGGGCACACTGAAGCTTTCTTT.

The chain has TRBV11-2 and TRBJ1-2, with a possible D match to TRBD1 (5 bases). This CDR3 comprises 14 residues. V was clipped by 1 base and J by 7 bases, with 13 bases between them. Germline V CDR1 and CDR2: SGHAT, FQNNGV. CDR3 in DNA: TGTGCCAGCAGCTTAGGAGCGGGGGGTCTTGGCTACACCTTC. Translation: CASSLGAGGLGYTF.

The rearrangement links TRBV5-8 to TRBJ1-5, with TRBD1 matching over 9 bases. CDR1 is SGHTS, CDR2 YDEGEE, per germline. The CDR3 totals 16 residues. The V gene end was trimmed by 6 bases and the J gene end by 4 bases; junction bases not matched to a gene: 11. This chain's CDR3 is CASNPGTGTGNQPQHF. CDR3 coding DNA: TGTGCCAGCAACCCGGGGACAGGGACAGGGAATCAGCCCCAGCATTTT.

The J gene is TRBJ1-2, the V gene TRBV30; 9 positions agree with TRBD1. This CDR3 spans 12 amino acids. Trimming took 5 bases from V and 4 from J; bases not matched to a gene: 2. Germline-derived CDR1 and CDR2 are GTSNPN and SVGIG (reference sequence). The CDR3 region is CAWGQGTYGYTF. The CDR3 DNA is TGTGCCTGGGGACAGGGGACCTATGGCTACACCTTC.

This chain uses TRBV25-1 with TRBJ1-1; D is unclear. Between the trimmed V and J ends, which lost 0 bases and 0 bases, there was a span of 14 bases. This CDR3 has 17 residues. Per germline, CDR1 MGHDK and CDR2 SYGVNS. The CDR3 protein is CASSEYMFPGMNTEAFF. CDR3 DNA: TGTGCCAGCAGTGAATATATGTTTCCGGGGATGAACACTGAAGCTTTCTTT.

The genes are TRBV18 and TRBJ2-7; 10 bases line up with TRBD1. The CDR3 is made up of 14 amino acids. J lost 6 bases, V lost 8 bases, and 10 bases had no gene match. Germline V gene data show CDR1 as KGHSH and CDR2 as LQKENI. In DNA form, the CDR3 reads TGTGCCAGCACACTGGGGACAGGGGTAACCGAGCAGTACTTC. This sequence encodes CASTLGTGVTEQYF.

This chain links TRBV4-1 with TRBJ2-1; 10 bases map to TRBD2. CDR3 length: 18 amino acids. The ends lost 2 bases at V and 8 bases at J; junction bases unmatched: 15. Per the germline V gene, CDR1 is MGHRA and CDR2 is YSYEKL. The CDR3 sequence: CASSQPGVAGGVGDEQFF. For the CDR3, the DNA is TGCGCCAGCAGCCAACCCGGGGTAGCGGGAGGAGTAGGCGATGAGCAGTTCTTC.

This sequence joins TRBV6-1 and TRBJ2-7; D is uncertain. The CDR3 covers 14 residues. With 1 base removed from V and 6 bases from J, the gap between germline ends came to 13 bases. Germline V gene lookup returns CDR1 MNHNS and CDR2 SASEGT. The CDR3 DNA follows: TGTGCCAGCAGTGAAGTGCCGGGTATAGGCGAGCAGTACTTC. Translating gives CASSEVPGIGEQYF.

The V gene is TRBV10-3, the J gene TRBJ1-5, with 8 bases fitting TRBD1. The germline V gene encodes CDR1 ENHRY and CDR2 SYGVKD. The CDR3 length is 14 residues. Trimming at V came to 4 bases and at J to 7 bases, leaving 6 bases not matched to a gene. CDR3 protein: CAISATGERQPQHF. Written as DNA, the CDR3 is TGTGCCATCAGTGCGACAGGGGAGCGGCAGCCCCAGCATTTT.

This chain joins TRBV19 and TRBJ1-5; D possibly corresponds to TRBD1 (6 bases). V shed 6 bases and J shed 7 bases, with 16 bases lying between them. Germline assignment: CDR1 LNHDA and CDR2 SQIVND (reference sequence). The CDR3 consists of 14 residues. For the CDR3, the DNA is TGTGCCAGTAGAGAGGGACAAACGTGGCAGCCCCAGCATTTT. It is translated as CASREGQTWQPQHF. The entire variable domain, with the rest obtained from reference TRBV19 and TRBJ1-5, is as follows: DGGITQSPKYLFRKEGQNVTLSCEQNLNHDAMYWYRQDPGQGLRLIYYSQIVNDFQKGDIAEGYSVSREKKESFPLTVTSAQKNPTAFYLCASREGQTWQPQHFGDGTRLSIL.

The chain combines TRBV5-8 with TRBJ2-7; D perhaps matches TRBD2 (6 bases). The germline V gene encodes CDR1 SGHTS and CDR2 YDEGEE. This CDR3 has 15 residues. V lost 1 base and J 2 bases, leaving 13 bases between the germline ends. The CDR3 DNA reads as TGTGCCAGCAGCTTGTTGGCGGGACCCACCTACGAGCAGTACTTC. Translating gives CASSLLAGPTYEQYF.

The count of this clone is one. V and J are TRBV5-4 and TRBJ1-3, with D tentatively TRBD1 (6 bases). The CDR3 sequence is 14 residues long. The germline gives CDR1 SGHNT, CDR2 YYREEE (reference sequence). V lost 4 bases, J lost 2 bases, and 10 bases lay in between. The CDR3 reads CASSPQGPGNTIYF. The CDR3 DNA is TGTGCCAGCAGCCCTCAGGGGCCTGGAAACACCATATATTTT.

The chain uses TRBV9 and TRBJ1-2; possible D gene TRBD1, 5 bases. CDR3 length equals 13 residues. V was shortened by 6 bases and J by 4 bases, with 13 bases between the two germline ends. Germline loops: CDR1 SGDLS, CDR2 YYNGEE. CDR3 region: CASKGLGGYGYTF. CDR3 nucleotides: TGTGCCAGCAAGGGCCTCGGGGGCTATGGCTACACCTTC.